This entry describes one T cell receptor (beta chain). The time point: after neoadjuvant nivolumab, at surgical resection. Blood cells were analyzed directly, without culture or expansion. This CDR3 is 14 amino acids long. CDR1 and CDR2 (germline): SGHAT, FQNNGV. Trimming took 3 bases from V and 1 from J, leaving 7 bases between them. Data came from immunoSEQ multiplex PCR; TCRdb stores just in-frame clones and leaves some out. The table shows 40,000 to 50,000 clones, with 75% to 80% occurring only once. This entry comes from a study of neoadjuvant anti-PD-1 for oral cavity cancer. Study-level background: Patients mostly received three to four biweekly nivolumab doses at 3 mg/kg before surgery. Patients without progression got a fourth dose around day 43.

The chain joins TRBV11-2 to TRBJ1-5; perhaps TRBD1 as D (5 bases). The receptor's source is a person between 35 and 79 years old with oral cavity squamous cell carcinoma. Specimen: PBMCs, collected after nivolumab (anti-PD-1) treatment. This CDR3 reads CASSLTASNQPQHF. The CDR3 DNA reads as TGTGCCAGCAGCTTGACAGCGAGCAATCAGCCCCAGCATTTT.